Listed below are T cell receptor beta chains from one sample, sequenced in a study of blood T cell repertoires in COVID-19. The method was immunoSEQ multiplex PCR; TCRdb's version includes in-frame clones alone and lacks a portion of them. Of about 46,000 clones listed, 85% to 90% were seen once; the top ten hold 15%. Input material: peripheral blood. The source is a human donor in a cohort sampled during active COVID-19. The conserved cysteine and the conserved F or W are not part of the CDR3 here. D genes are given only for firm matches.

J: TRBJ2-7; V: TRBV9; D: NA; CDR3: ASSVASSYHEQY
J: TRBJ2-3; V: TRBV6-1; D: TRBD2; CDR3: ASSAGLAGGQGTDTQY
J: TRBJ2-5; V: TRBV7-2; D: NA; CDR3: ASTADRQETQY
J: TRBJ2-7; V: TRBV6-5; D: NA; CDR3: ASSYAPGYEQY
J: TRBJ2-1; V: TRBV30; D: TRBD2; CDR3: AWGRTSGQETQF
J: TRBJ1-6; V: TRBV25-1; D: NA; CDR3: ATRQATYNSPLH
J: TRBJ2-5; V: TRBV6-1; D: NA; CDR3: ASSESLARGETQY
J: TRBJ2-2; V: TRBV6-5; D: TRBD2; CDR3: ASKTSGFTGELF
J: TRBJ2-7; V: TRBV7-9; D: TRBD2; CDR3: ASSPGASGFYEQY
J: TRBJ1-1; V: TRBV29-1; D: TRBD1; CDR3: SVDPGQPHAF
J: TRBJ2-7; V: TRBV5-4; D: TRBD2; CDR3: ASSLAGGGASSYEQY
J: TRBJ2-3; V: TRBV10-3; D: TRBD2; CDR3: ATSGIGSDTQY
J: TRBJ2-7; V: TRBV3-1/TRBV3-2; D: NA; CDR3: ASSQGVTNSYEQY
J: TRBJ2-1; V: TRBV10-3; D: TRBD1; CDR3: ATGTGVTNEQF
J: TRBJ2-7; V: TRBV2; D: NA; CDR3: ASSDGDSYEQY
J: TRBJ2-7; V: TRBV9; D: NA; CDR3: ASSVEDSTSYEQY
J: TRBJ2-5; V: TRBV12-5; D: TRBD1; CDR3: ASGRDSEETQY
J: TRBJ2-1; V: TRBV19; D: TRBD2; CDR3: ASSISGGAFNEQF
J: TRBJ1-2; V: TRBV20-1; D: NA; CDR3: SASLLMNYGYT
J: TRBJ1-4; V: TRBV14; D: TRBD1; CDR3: ASSQRQGGLEKLF
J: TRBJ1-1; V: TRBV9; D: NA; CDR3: ASSVSKNTEAF
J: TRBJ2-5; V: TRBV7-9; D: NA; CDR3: ASSLGSQETQY
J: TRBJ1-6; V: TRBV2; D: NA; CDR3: ASSEKFQNSPLH
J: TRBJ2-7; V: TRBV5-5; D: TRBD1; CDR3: ASSGRTGDYYEQY
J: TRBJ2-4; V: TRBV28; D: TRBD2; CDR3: ASSLSLTSGRGESIQY
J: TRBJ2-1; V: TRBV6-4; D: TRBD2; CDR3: ASSDTSGGANEQF
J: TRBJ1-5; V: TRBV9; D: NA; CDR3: ASSVGREGNQPQH
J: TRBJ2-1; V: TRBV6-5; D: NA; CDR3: ASSYSTMNEQF
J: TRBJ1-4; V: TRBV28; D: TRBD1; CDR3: ASSRTGGYEKLF
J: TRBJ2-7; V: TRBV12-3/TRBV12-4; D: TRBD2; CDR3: ASSREGRSEQY
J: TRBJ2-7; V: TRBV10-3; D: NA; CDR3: AISDLLGSSYEQY
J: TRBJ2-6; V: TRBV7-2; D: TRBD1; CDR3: ASSNWDRVTGANVLT
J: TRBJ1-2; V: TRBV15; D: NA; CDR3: ATSRDGSSNLETNYGYT
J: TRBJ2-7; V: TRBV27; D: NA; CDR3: ASSLSETGDYEQY
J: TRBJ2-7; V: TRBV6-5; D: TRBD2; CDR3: ASSSGGGEQY
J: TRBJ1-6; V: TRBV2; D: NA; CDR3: ASSTDRRNSPLH
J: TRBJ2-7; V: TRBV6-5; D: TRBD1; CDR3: ASRGRQGSYEQY
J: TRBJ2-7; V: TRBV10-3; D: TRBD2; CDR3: AITTLAGASGEQY
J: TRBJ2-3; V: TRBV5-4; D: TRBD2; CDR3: ASSSRTSGLDTQY
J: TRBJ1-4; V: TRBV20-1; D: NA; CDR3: SASKGLFGNEKLF
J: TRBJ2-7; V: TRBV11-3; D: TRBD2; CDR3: ASSPKLAGVGEQY
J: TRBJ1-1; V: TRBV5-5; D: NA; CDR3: ASSLVGVMNTEAF
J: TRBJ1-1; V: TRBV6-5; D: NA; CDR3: ASSYAGGTEAF
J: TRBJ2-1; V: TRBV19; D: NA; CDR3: ASTPGQTYNEQF
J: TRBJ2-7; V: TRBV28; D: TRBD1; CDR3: ASSATGVGYEQY
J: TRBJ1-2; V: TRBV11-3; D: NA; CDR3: ASTPPDRSANYGYT
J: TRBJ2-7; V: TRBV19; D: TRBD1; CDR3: ASSIGQGGAYEQY
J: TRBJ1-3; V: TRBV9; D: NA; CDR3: ASSVDNRGPIY
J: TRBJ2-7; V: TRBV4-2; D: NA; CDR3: ASSQEPGSYEQY
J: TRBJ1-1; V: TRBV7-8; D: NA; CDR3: ASSLDTAANTEAF
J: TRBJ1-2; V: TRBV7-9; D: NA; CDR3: ASSPDRPYGYT
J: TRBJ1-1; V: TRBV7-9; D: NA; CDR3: ASSLWGDREAF
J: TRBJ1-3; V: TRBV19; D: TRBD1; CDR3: ATGQGASGNTIY
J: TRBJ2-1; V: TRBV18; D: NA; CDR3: ASSRQEGVGNNEQF
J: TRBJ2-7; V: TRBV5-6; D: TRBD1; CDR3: ASSLAGTGSYEQY